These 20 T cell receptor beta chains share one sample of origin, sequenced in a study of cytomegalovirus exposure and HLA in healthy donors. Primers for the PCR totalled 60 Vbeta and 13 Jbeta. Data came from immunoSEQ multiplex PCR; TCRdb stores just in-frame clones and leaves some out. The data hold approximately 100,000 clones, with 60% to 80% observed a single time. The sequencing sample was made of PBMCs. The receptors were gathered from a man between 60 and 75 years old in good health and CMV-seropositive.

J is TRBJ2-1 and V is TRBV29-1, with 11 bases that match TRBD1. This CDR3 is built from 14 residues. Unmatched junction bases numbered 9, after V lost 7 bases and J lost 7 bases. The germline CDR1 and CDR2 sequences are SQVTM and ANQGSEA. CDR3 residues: CSGQGGQGANEQFF. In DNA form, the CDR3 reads TGCAGCGGTCAAGGCGGACAGGGGGCAAATGAGCAGTTCTTC.

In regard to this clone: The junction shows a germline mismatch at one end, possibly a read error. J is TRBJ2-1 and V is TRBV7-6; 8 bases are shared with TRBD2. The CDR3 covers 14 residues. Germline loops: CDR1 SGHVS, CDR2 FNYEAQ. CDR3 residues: CASSLAGTGIVPFF. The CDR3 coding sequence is TGTGCCAGCAGCCTAGCGGGCACAGGGATCGTCCCGTTCTTC.

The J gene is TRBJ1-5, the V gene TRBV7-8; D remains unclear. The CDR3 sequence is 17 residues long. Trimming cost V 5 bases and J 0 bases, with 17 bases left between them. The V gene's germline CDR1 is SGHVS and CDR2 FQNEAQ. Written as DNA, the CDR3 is TGTGCCAGCAGCCCCTTACCGAGGACTGTTAGCAATCAGCCCCAGCATTTT. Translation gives CASSPLPRTVSNQPQHF.

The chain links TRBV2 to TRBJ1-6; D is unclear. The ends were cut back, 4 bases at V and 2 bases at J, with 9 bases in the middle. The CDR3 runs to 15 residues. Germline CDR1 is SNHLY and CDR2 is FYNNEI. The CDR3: CASSGPVAYNSPLHF. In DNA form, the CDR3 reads TGTGCCAGCAGTGGTCCAGTGGCCTATAATTCACCCCTCCACTTT.

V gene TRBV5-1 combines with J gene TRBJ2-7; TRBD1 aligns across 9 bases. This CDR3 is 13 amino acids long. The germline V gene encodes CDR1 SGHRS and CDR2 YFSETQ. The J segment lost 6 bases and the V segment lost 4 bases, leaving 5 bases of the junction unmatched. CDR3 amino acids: CASSPRDRVEQYF. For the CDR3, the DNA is TGCGCCAGCAGCCCCCGGGACAGGGTCGAGCAGTACTTC.

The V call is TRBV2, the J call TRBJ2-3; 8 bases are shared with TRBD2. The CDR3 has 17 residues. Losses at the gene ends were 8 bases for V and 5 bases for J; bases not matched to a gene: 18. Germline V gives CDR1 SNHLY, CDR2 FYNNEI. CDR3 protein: CASRPPVSGGARDTQYF. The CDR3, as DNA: TGTGCCAGCCGCCCCCCGGTTTCCGGGGGGGCGAGAGATACGCAGTATTTT.

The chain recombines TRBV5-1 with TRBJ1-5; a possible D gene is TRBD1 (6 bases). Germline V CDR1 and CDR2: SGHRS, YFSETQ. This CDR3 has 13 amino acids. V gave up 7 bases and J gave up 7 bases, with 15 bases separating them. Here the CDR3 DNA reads TGCGCCAGCTGTGGACAGTCGGGACAGCCCCAGCATTTT. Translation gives CASCGQSGQPQHF.

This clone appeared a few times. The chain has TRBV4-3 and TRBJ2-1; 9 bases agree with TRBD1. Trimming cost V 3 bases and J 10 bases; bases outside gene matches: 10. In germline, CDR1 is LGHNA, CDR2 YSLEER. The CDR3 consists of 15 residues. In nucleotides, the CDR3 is TGCGCCAGCAGCCAGTTGTCCGGGACAGGGAGCGAGCAGTTCTTC. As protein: CASSQLSGTGSEQFF.

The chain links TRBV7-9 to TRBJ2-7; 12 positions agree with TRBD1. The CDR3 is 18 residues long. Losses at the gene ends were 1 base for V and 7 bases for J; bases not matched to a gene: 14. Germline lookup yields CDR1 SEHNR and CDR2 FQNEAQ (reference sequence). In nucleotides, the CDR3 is TGTGCCAGCAGCTTAGGTGCAGTGGGGGGACAGGGGGCAGGGGAGCAGTACTTC. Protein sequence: CASSLGAVGGQGAGEQYF.

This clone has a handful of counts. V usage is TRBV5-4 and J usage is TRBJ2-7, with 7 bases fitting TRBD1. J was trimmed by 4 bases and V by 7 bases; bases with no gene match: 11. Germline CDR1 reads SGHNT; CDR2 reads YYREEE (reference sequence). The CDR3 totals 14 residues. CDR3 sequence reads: CASGGEGALYEQYF. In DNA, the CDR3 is TGTGCCAGCGGGGGCGAGGGGGCGCTTTACGAGCAGTACTTC.

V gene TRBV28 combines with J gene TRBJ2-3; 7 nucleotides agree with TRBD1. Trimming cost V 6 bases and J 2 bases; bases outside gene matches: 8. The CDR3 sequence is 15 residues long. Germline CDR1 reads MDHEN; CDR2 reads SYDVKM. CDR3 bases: TGTGCCAGCAGACTCGGGACAGACTACACAGATACGCAGTATTTT. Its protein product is CASRLGTDYTDTQYF.

The CDR3 region has the DNA TGTGCCAGCAGCGTTCAGGGGGCGCCGGGTGAAAAACTGTTTTTT. Amino acid sequence: CASSVQGAPGEKLFF. The chain recombines TRBV7-2 with TRBJ1-4; the match to TRBD1 covers 8 bases. With 5 bases clipped from V and 7 bases from J, the junction kept 9 bases outside the gene matches. The CDR3 spans 15 residues. CDR1 SGHTA and CDR2 FQGNSA come from the germline V gene.

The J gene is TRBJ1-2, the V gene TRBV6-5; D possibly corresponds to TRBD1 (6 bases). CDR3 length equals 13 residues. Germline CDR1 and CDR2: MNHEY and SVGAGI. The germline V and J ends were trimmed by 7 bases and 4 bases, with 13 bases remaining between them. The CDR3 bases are TGTGCCAGCACCTCAACAGGGATCTATGGCTACACCTTC. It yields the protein CASTSTGIYGYTF.

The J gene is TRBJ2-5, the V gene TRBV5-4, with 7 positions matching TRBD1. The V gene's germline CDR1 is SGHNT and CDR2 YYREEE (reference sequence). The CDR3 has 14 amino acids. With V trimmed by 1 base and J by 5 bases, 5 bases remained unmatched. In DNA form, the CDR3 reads TGTGCCAGCAGCTTGAAGGGGGCCGGGGAGACCCAGTACTTC. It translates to CASSLKGAGETQYF.

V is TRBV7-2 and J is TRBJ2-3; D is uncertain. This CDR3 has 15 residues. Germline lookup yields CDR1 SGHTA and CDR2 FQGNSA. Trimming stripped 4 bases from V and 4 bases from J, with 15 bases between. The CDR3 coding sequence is TGTGCCAGCAGCTCCTTGGCTAGAATAGCAGATACGCAGTATTTT. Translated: CASSSLARIADTQYF.

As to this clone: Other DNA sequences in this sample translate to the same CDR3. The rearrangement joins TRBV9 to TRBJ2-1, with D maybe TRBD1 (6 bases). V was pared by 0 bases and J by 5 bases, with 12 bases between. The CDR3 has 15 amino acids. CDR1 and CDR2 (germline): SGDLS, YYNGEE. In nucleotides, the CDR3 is TGTGCCAGCAGCGTAGAGGGGGACGGTGACAATGAGCAGTTCTTC. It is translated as CASSVEGDGDNEQFF.

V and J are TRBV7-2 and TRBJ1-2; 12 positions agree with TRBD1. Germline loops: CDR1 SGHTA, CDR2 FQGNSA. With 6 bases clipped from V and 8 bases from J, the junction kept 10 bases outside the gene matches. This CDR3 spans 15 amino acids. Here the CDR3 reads CASSTKGTGGGGYTF. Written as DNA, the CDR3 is TGTGCCAGCAGTACAAAGGGGACAGGGGGCGGGGGCTACACCTTC.

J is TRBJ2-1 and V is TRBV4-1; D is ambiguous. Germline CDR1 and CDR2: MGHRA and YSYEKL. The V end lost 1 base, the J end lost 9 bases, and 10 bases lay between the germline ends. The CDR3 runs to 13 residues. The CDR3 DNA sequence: TGCGCCAGCAGCCAAGCCTCTGGCAGTGAGCAGTTCTTC. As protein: CASSQASGSEQFF.

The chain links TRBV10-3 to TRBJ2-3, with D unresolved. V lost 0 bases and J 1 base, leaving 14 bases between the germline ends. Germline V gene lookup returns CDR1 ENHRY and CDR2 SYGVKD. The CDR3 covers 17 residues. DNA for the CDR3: TGTGCCATCAGTGAGTCGACTTCGGTAGACGGCACAGATACGCAGTATTTT. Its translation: CAISESTSVDGTDTQYF.

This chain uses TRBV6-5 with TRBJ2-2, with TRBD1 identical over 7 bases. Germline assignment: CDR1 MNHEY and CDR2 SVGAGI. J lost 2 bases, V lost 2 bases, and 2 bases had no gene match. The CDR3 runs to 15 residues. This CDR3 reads CASSYRGLNTGELFF. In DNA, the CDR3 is TGTGCCAGCAGTTACAGGGGGCTCAACACCGGGGAGCTGTTTTTT.